A selection of T cell receptor beta chains follows, all from one sample in a study of T cell changes during pregnancy in multiple sclerosis. Here immunoSEQ multiplex PCR was the method, and the copy in TCRdb shows in-frame clones only, minus some. Among 55,000 to 70,000 clones listed, about 91% were seen once. The starting material was peripheral blood, obtained after pregnancy. The receptors here all came from a female donor with multiple sclerosis, enrolled in a pregnancy study. CDR3s include the opening cysteine and the closing phenylalanine or tryptophan. The D gene is left open where the match is weak. Clone size is stated in some rows and not others, as once, few, many or a class when expanded.

>TRBD2|TRBJ2-2|-|TRBV2
CASKLGGGVTGELFF
TGTGCCAGCAAGCTTGGCGGGGGGGTTACCGGGGAGCTGTTTTTT
>TRBD1|TRBJ2-7|-|TRBV5-1
CASSPDRADEQYF
TGCGCCAGCAGCCCCGACAGGGCCGACGAGCAGTACTTC
>-|TRBJ2-3|-|TRBV7-2
CASSYAGVSIDTQYF
TGTGCCAGCAGCTACGCAGGGGTTTCGATAGATACGCAGTATTTT
>-|TRBJ1-6|-|TRBV7-2
CASSLADRLNSPLHF
TGTGCCAGCAGCTTAGCGGACAGACTTAATTCACCCCTCCACTTT
>-|TRBJ1-3|-|TRBV12-5
CASGLWAGRNTIYF
TGTGCTAGTGGTTTGTGGGCAGGAAGAAACACCATATATTTT
>-|TRBJ1-6|few|TRBV4-1
CASSPARGSNSYNSPLHF
TGCGCCAGCAGCCCGGCAAGAGGAAGTAACTCCTATAATTCACCCCTCCACTTT
>TRBD2|TRBJ2-5|-|TRBV2
CASSGVDSGGKETQYF
TGTGCCAGCAGTGGGGTTGACAGCGGGGGGAAAGAGACCCAGTACTTC
>-|TRBJ1-6|-|TRBV5-6
CASSDSGGYSPLHF
TGTGCCAGCAGCGACTCGGGGGGTTACTCACCCCTCCACTTT
>-|TRBJ1-1|-|TRBV7-8
CASSYLNSFEAFF
TGTGCCAGCAGCTACCTAAACAGCTTTGAAGCTTTCTTT
>TRBD1|TRBJ2-7|-|TRBV18
CASSPGDREFQF
TGTGCCAGCTCACCAGGAGACAGGGAATTTCAGTTC
>-|TRBJ1-1|-|TRBV5-1
CASSLAPGAKGEAFF
TGCGCCAGCAGCTTGGCCCCGGGAGCAAAGGGTGAAGCTTTCTTT
>-|TRBJ2-3|-|TRBV5-1
CASSLGMSGRGTDTQYF
TGCGCCAGCAGCTTGGGAATGTCCGGGAGAGGCACAGATACGCAGTATTTT
>-|TRBJ2-7|-|TRBV7-7
CASRYTMNPQGLSYEQYF
TGTGCTAGCAGATATACAATGAATCCGCAGGGACTCTCCTACGAGCAGTACTTC
>TRBD1|TRBJ1-1|-|TRBV5-1
CASSSGQGGTEAFF
TGCGCCAGCAGCTCGGGACAGGGAGGGACTGAAGCTTTCTTT
>-|TRBJ2-1|few|TRBV7-9
CASSRSSGWDSDEQFF
TGTGCCAGCAGCCGGAGCTCAGGCTGGGACTCCGATGAGCAGTTCTTC
>TRBD1|TRBJ1-1|few|TRBV2
CASSGQGVMNTEAFF
TGTGCCAGCAGTGGACAGGGTGTCATGAACACTGAAGCTTTCTTT
>-|TRBJ2-7|-|TRBV7-3
CASSLTGGENEQYF
TGTGCCAGCAGCTTAACTGGGGGCGAGAACGAGCAGTACTTC
>-|TRBJ2-7|-|TRBV2
CASSRVEQYF
TGTGCCAGCAGCAGGGTCGAGCAGTACTTC
>-|TRBJ2-6|-|TRBV4-1
CASSQGQGTGANVLTF
TGCGCCAGCAGCCAAGGGCAGGGGACTGGGGCCAACGTCCTGACTTTC
>-|TRBJ2-1|-|TRBV19
CASSILAWGYGYNEQFF
TGTGCCAGTAGTATATTAGCGTGGGGTTATGGCTACAATGAGCAGTTCTTC
>TRBD1|TRBJ1-6|-|TRBV30
CAWSRDRGQSPLHF
TGTGCCTGGAGTCGGGACAGGGGGCAATCACCCCTCCACTTT
>-|TRBJ1-5|-|TRBV19
CASSLPLGGLGNQPQHF
TGTGCCAGTAGTCTGCCCCTCGGGGGGCTGGGCAATCAGCCCCAGCATTTT
>TRBD1|TRBJ2-7|-|TRBV30
CAWSVTGTGGSEQYF
TGTGCCTGGAGTGTGACCGGGACAGGGGGCAGCGAGCAGTACTTC
>TRBD2|TRBJ2-7|-|TRBV28
CASRSGGSSYEQYF
TGTGCCAGCAGGAGCGGGGGGTCCTCCTACGAGCAGTACTTC
>TRBD1|TRBJ1-6|once|TRBV7-2
CASSAQGQENSPLHF
TGTGCCAGCAGCGCCCAGGGACAGGAGAATTCACCCCTCCACTTT
>-|TRBJ1-5|-|TRBV5-4
CASSLPGPNQPQHF
TGTGCCAGCAGCTTGCCCGGTCCGAATCAGCCCCAGCATTTT
>TRBD1|TRBJ2-5|-|TRBV5-4
CASSSKDRGQETQYF
TGTGCCAGCAGCTCCAAGGACAGGGGGCAAGAGACCCAGTACTTC
>TRBD1|TRBJ1-4|-|TRBV5-1
CASSLVRDRDATNEKLFF
TGCGCCAGCAGCTTAGTCCGGGACAGGGATGCAACTAATGAAAAACTGTTTTTT
>-|TRBJ1-2|-|TRBV5-1
CASSFGTSDNYGYTF
TGCGCCAGCAGCTTCGGGACATCCGATAACTATGGCTACACCTTC
>-|TRBJ1-1|-|TRBV4-3
CASSPGVQGLGNTEAFF
TGCGCCAGCAGCCCAGGCGTGCAGGGGCTCGGGAACACTGAAGCTTTCTTT
>TRBD1|TRBJ2-3|-|TRBV5-1
CASSLVGDRAGGTQYF
TGCGCCAGCAGCTTGGTGGGGGACAGGGCAGGAGGTACGCAGTATTTT
>-|TRBJ2-7|-|TRBV10-1
CASFLRDTKGYYEQYF
TGCGCCAGCTTTCTCCGGGACACCAAGGGGTACTACGAGCAGTACTTC
>-|TRBJ1-2|-|TRBV7-3
CASSDQSGTFTF
TGTGCCAGCAGCGACCAGTCCGGGACATTCACCTTC
>-|TRBJ2-7|once|TRBV7-2
CASSLEGRGLDEQYF
TGTGCCAGCAGCTTAGAGGGGCGGGGATTGGACGAGCAGTACTTC
>TRBD1|TRBJ2-7|once|TRBV2
CASRDPGQDSYEQYF
TGTGCCAGCAGAGATCCGGGACAGGATTCCTACGAGCAGTACTTC
>TRBD2|TRBJ2-5|-|TRBV6-5
CASSYSTSGGETQYF
TGTGCCAGCAGTTACTCGACTAGCGGGGGGGAGACCCAGTACTTC
>-|TRBJ1-3|-|TRBV13
CASSLRRGNTIYF
TGTGCCAGCAGCTTAAGGCGGGGAAACACCATATATTTT
>TRBD1|TRBJ1-2|-|TRBV28
CASSLPGQTYGYTF
TGTGCCAGCAGTTTACCGGGACAGACCTATGGCTACACCTTC
>-|TRBJ1-2|-|TRBV28
CASSLIQSWVYTF
TGTGCCAGCAGTCTTATACAGTCCTGGGTCTACACCTTC
>-|TRBJ2-7|-|TRBV4-1
CASSQLHPLTYEQYF
TGCGCCAGCAGCCAGCTCCACCCTCTAACCTACGAGCAGTACTTC
>TRBD1|TRBJ1-4|-|TRBV2
CASKSGGEKLFF
TGTGCCTCAAAATCAGGGGGGGAAAAACTGTTTTTT
>TRBD1|TRBJ1-4|-|TRBV9
CASSVEGQLGEKLFF
TGTGCCAGCAGCGTCGAGGGACAGCTTGGTGAAAAACTGTTTTTT
>-|TRBJ1-2|-|TRBV7-9
CASSLVWNKPGYGYTF
TGTGCCAGCAGCTTAGTTTGGAACAAACCAGGCTATGGCTACACCTTC
>-|TRBJ2-5|-|TRBV4-3
CASSRDRTKQETQYF
TGCGCCAGCAGTCGCGACAGAACTAAACAAGAGACCCAGTACTTC
>-|TRBJ1-5|-|TRBV19
CASSPAAAKGNQPQHF
TGTGCCAGTAGTCCCGCGGCAGCCAAGGGCAATCAGCCCCAGCATTTT
>-|TRBJ2-1|-|TRBV7-9
CASSLVTVYNEQFF
TGTGCCAGCAGCTTAGTGACAGTCTACAATGAGCAGTTCTTC
>-|TRBJ2-3|-|TRBV9
CASSVETLGTQYF
TGTGCCAGCAGCGTAGAGACATTAGGTACGCAGTATTTT
>TRBD1|TRBJ1-1|-|TRBV30
CAWSRQGRAFF
TGTGCCTGGAGTAGACAGGGAAGGGCTTTCTTT
>-|TRBJ2-5|-|TRBV4-3
CASSQSGWTEETQYF
TGCGCCAGCAGCCAATCAGGCTGGACTGAAGAGACCCAGTACTTC
>TRBD1|TRBJ1-1|-|TRBV6-6
CASSYGTGYMNTEAFF
TGTGCCAGCAGTTACGGGACAGGGTATATGAACACTGAAGCTTTCTTT
>-|TRBJ2-5|-|TRBV4-1
CASSSTTSPAETQYF
TGCGCCAGCAGCTCCACGACTTCCCCGGCGGAGACCCAGTACTTC
>TRBD1|TRBJ1-2|-|TRBV6-5
CASLASTGIKGYTF
TGTGCCAGCCTTGCGTCGACAGGGATAAAGGGCTACACCTTC
>TRBD2|TRBJ2-1|-|TRBV5-1
CASSETGTSGYNEQFF
TGCGCCAGCAGCGAGACCGGGACTAGCGGGTACAATGAGCAGTTCTTC
>TRBD1|TRBJ2-1|-|TRBV28
CASSTGAYNEQFF
TGTGCCAGCAGTACAGGGGCCTACAATGAGCAGTTCTTC
>TRBD1|TRBJ1-1|few|TRBV15
CATSRDRGQTEAFF
TGTGCCACCAGCAGAGACAGGGGGCAGACTGAAGCTTTCTTT
>TRBD1|TRBJ1-2|-|TRBV5-6
CASRGTGAQNSYGYTF
TGTGCCAGCAGGGGAACAGGGGCCCAAAACTCCTATGGCTACACCTTC
>-|TRBJ1-1|-|TRBV5-1
CASSLVTATMNTEAFF
TGCGCCAGCAGCTTGGTGACAGCTACAATGAACACTGAAGCTTTCTTT
>TRBD2|TRBJ2-5|once|TRBV2
CASSGEGRGTQYF
TGTGCCAGCAGTGGGGAAGGGAGGGGGACCCAGTACTTC
>TRBD2|TRBJ2-5|-|TRBV7-8
CASSLDASGVETQYF
TGTGCCAGCAGCTTAGACGCTAGCGGGGTGGAGACCCAGTACTTC